Here is one T cell receptor beta chain with its context. Antigen: not known. This entry is derived from a study of cytomegalovirus exposure and HLA in healthy donors. Here immunoSEQ multiplex PCR was the method, and the copy in TCRdb shows in-frame clones only, minus some. The sample has about 190,000 clones, over 65% seen once. V gave up 3 bases and J gave up 6 bases, with 9 bases separating them. Germline CDR1 is MNHNS and CDR2 is SASEGT. The CDR3 contains 13 residues. Study findings and constraints: Both high specificity and high sensitivity reportedly marked the classifier's diagnosis of cytomegalovirus status.

Specimen: PBMCs. This TCR derives from a man between 18 and 35 years old in good health and CMV-seropositive. The chain is built from TRBV6-1 and TRBJ1-3; no firm D call. CDR3 amino acids: CASSDRLANTIYF. The DNA for the CDR3 is TGTGCCAGCAGTGACCGCTTGGCAAACACCATATATTTT.